The clone carrying this TCR beta chain showed up just once. The PCR ran on 60 Vbeta and 13 Jbeta primers. The protocol was immunoSEQ multiplex PCR, while the TCRdb copy is restricted to in-frame clones and leaves out a portion. The sample yields 150,000 to 200,000 clones, around 79% seen once. The record originates from a study of cytomegalovirus exposure and HLA in healthy donors. Per the germline V gene, CDR1 is LGHNA and CDR2 is YNFKEQ. This CDR3 is 14 amino acids long. V was trimmed by 4 bases and J by 2 bases, leaving 11 bases between them. This clonotype was sampled from a woman in her forties or fifties in good health and CMV-seronegative. V is TRBV4-2 and J is TRBJ1-2; no firm D call. Sequencing was performed on PBMCs. CDR3 nucleotides: TGTGCCAGCAGCCGGCTTCCGGGGAACTATGGCTACACCTTC. This sequence encodes CASSRLPGNYGYTF.